The 16 T cell receptor beta chains reported below all come from one sample, sequenced in a study of T cell repertoires in cytomegalovirus infection (dated by TCRdb to between 2019 and 2020). What this sample's treatment or condition label stands for: in vitro stimulation with specific CMV peptide epitopes to enrich CMV-specific T cells. The antigens for these receptors are not known. This sample was sequenced with an Illumina HiSeq 1500. The public reads were reprocessed in TCRdb via fastp at Q25 and MiXCR, keeping in-frame beta chains. Rows merge per CDR3 protein into single entries with the most common DNA and genes. The sample yields some 100,000 distinct CDR3 sequences; around 29% were counted once. Roughly three quarters of the sample is taken by the ten largest. Here the sequenced sample was CD8+ T cells from cultured PBMCs, taken from culture after CMV antigen stimulation. Every receptor here comes from a human donor in good health (CMV status not recorded). Some clones in this sample may be carry-over from other donors' samples.

The chain has TRBV27 and TRBJ2-3; D possibly corresponds to TRBD2 (5 bases). Germline loops: CDR1 MNHEY, CDR2 SMNVEV (reference sequence). The length of the CDR3 is 15 residues. Trimming removed 5 bases from V and 0 bases from J, with 12 bases in between. The CDR3 DNA reads TGTGCCAGCAGTGCGGGTTTTCCAAGCACAGATACGCAGTATTTT. Its protein product is CASSAGFPSTDTQYF.

The chain is built from TRBV7-3 and TRBJ2-1, with D perhaps matching TRBD2 (5 bases). V was clipped by 4 bases and J by 5 bases, with 15 bases between them. The CDR3 is made up of 15 amino acids. Germline-derived CDR1 and CDR2 are SGHTA and FQGTGA. In DNA, the CDR3 is TGTGCCAGCAGCTCCCTCCCGGGGTACAACAATGAGCAGTTCTTC. It translates to CASSSLPGYNNEQFF.

In this sample, this clonotype turned up many times. The DNA of the CDR3 is TGTGCCAGCAGTTTAGGTCGGGGGCTGCAAGCTTTCTTT. Its protein product is CASSLGRGLQAFF. The chain is built from TRBV12-3 or TRBV12-4 and TRBJ1-1; D is possibly TRBD1 (6 bases). The CDR3 has 13 amino acids. V was cut by 1 base and J by 9 bases, with 12 bases left in between.

The V gene is TRBV4-1, the J gene TRBJ2-3; 12 nucleotides line up with TRBD2. The ends lost 6 bases at V and 4 bases at J; junction bases unmatched: 5. Per germline, CDR1 MGHRA and CDR2 YSYEKL. This CDR3 has 15 amino acids. DNA for the CDR3: TGCGCCAGCAGAGGACTAGCGGGGACGGCAGATACGCAGTATTTT. Translation: CASRGLAGTADTQYF.

This clonotype occurred a few times. A junction end diverges from the germline sequence, so it may reflect a read error. The chain is built from TRBV4-1 and TRBJ2-1, with 9 bases lining up with TRBD2. CDR1 MGHRA and CDR2 YSYEKL come from the germline V gene. The CDR3 is 16 amino acids. CDR3 DNA sequence: TGTGCCAGCAGCCAAGATTGGACTAGCGCCTACAATGAGCAGTTCTTC. Amino acid sequence: CASSQDWTSAYNEQFF.

This clonotype was recorded a few times. The chain employs TRBV7-8 and TRBJ2-3, with D hard to call. V was trimmed by 7 bases and J by 6 bases, leaving 11 bases between them. The CDR3 covers 12 residues. Germline loops: CDR1 SGHVS, CDR2 FQNEAQ. The CDR3 DNA is TGTGCCAGCACCTCAAGGCCCGATACGCAGTATTTT. It is translated as CASTSRPDTQYF.

This clonotype was recorded a few times. The V gene is TRBV5-6, the J gene TRBJ2-1, with D uncertain. The CDR3 spans 15 residues. V lost 0 bases to trimming and J lost 0 bases, with 7 bases between them. Germline V CDR1 and CDR2: SGHDT, YYEEEE. The CDR3 is CASSLGGPSYNEQFF. DNA for the CDR3: TGTGCCAGCAGCTTGGGCGGCCCCTCCTACAATGAGCAGTTCTTC.

This chain links TRBV13 with TRBJ1-1; possibly TRBD1 for D (6 bases). This CDR3 region has 16 residues. Germline CDR1 PRHDT, CDR2 FYEKMQ (reference sequence). Trimming stripped 5 bases from V and 1 base from J, with 17 bases between. CDR3 in DNA: TGTGCCAGCAGCCCCGGAGGGGGGCGAACGAACACTGAAGCTTTCTTT. Amino acid sequence: CASSPGGGRTNTEAFF. Variable domain in full (rest from reference TRBV13 and TRBJ1-1): AAGVIQSPRHLIKEKRETATLKCYPIPRHDTVYWYQQGPGQDPQFLISFYEKMQSDKGSIPDRFSAQQFSDYHSELNMSSLELGDSALYFCASSPGGGRTNTEAFFGQGTRLTVV.

The chain joins TRBV7-6 to TRBJ1-1, with D perhaps matching TRBD1 (5 bases). CDR1 and CDR2 (germline): SGHVS, FNYEAQ. The V and J ends lost 6 bases and 3 bases respectively, with 14 bases between them. The CDR3 loop spans 14 amino acids. CDR3 loop: CASSLFQGDTEAFF. The CDR3 DNA reads TGTGCCAGCAGTTTGTTTCAGGGTGACACTGAAGCTTTCTTT. The full variable domain, rest sourced from reference TRBV7-6 and TRBJ1-1, is GAGVSQSPRYKVTKRGQDVALRCDPISGHVSLYWYRQALGQGPEFLTYFNYEAQQDKSGLPNDRFSAERPEGSISTLTIQRTEQRDSAMYRCASSLFQGDTEAFFGQGTRLTVV.

V and J are TRBV27 and TRBJ2-4; maybe TRBD2 (6 bases). Trimming removed 3 bases from V and 2 bases from J, with 11 bases in between. This CDR3 has 15 residues. From germline, CDR1 is MNHEY and CDR2 SMNVEV (reference sequence). The chain's CDR3 is CASSFGGVSKNIQYF. The CDR3 DNA sequence: TGTGCCAGCAGTTTTGGCGGGGTATCCAAAAACATTCAGTACTTC.

This clonotype was observed a handful of times. The V and J genes are TRBV2 and TRBJ1-2; D perhaps matches TRBD1 (5 bases). V lost 6 bases to trimming and J lost 8 bases, with 28 bases between them. CDR1 SNHLY and CDR2 FYNNEI come from the germline V gene. This CDR3 region has 17 residues. The CDR3 coding sequence is TGTGCCAGCAGGCCAACCCTTGGCAGGGATGGGCTCGGCGGCTACACCTTC. This encodes CASRPTLGRDGLGGYTF.

The chain carries TRBV6-5 and TRBJ1-5; a possible D gene is TRBD1 (5 bases). Germline CDR1 is MNHEY and CDR2 is SVGAGI. The CDR3 sequence is 14 residues long. V lost 6 bases, J lost 7 bases, and 16 bases lay in between. CDR3 sequence reads: CASRETWWGQPQHF. The CDR3 nucleotides read TGTGCCAGCAGGGAGACATGGTGGGGGCAGCCCCAGCATTTT.

This clonotype was counted only a few times. The chain employs TRBV5-1 and TRBJ1-1; D not resolved. The germline V gene encodes CDR1 SGHRS and CDR2 YFSETQ. CDR3 size: 14 residues. Trimming took 3 bases from V and 1 from J, leaving 10 bases between them. The CDR3 DNA sequence: TGCGCCAGCAGCTATGGACTGTCGAACACTGAAGCTTTCTTT. It encodes CASSYGLSNTEAFF.

The table lists this clonotype with a count of one. The V call is TRBV6-6, the J call TRBJ2-7; 8 bases agree with TRBD1. Germline-derived CDR1 and CDR2 are MNHNY and SVGAGI (reference sequence). The CDR3 spans 15 residues. V was clipped by 6 bases and J by 3 bases; unmatched bases: 10. DNA for the CDR3: TGTGCCAGCAGCGCTGGGACAGGAGGGTACTACGAGCAGTACTTC. Amino acid sequence: CASSAGTGGYYEQYF.

This clonotype was observed a handful of times. J is TRBJ2-1 and V is TRBV5-5, with D tentatively TRBD1 or TRBD2 (6 bases each). The ends were cut back, 5 bases at V and 5 bases at J, with 8 bases in the middle. The CDR3 contains 12 residues. From germline, CDR1 is SGHKS and CDR2 YYEKEE (reference sequence). As DNA, the CDR3 is TGTGCCAGCAGAAGGGGGGACAATGAGCAGTTCTTC. It is translated as CASRRGDNEQFF.

J is TRBJ1-1 and V is TRBV6-2 or TRBV6-3; D uncertain. Germline assignment: CDR1 MNHEY and CDR2 SVGEGT. The CDR3 contains 11 residues. Trimming cost V 8 bases and J 8 bases, with 12 bases left between them. Here the CDR3 reads CASATLLEAFF. The CDR3 DNA follows: TGTGCCAGCGCCACCCTTCTAGAAGCTTTCTTT.